Reported below is one T cell receptor beta chain. Which antigen it targets is not known. No much larger clonotype is one base removed from it; base qualities were not supplied. V drops 5 bases and J drops 0 bases, leaving 9 bases in between. Based on the germline V gene (reference sequence), the CDR1 and CDR2 sequences are SGHNT and YYREEE. From the cysteine up to the phenylalanine, the CDR3 has a length of 14 residues. CDR3 DNA only is kept here, 42 bases in frame from base 1. The sample is drawn from a study of OX40 agonist ivuxolimab in advanced cancers. Study-wide context: Ivuxolimab, which targeted the costimulatory receptor OX40 (CD134), was an agonistic, fully human IgG2 monoclonal antibody. Peripheral TCRbeta sequencing aimed to test whether ivuxolimab altered TCR sequence diversity and caused clonal T-cell expansion. The paper describes the monotherapy dose-escalation part (N of about 55 patients) of the phase I trial of ivuxolimab. Among the approximately 50 dose-escalation patients, 19 had hepatocellular carcinoma, around 15 melanoma, 9 renal cell carcinoma and 9 head and neck cancer. Prior anti-PD-1, anti-PD-L1 or anti-CTLA-4 therapy was permitted, and checkpoint inhibitors had been received by under 50% of dose-escalation patients. Intravenous ivuxolimab was administered to patients every 2 weeks at six dose levels: 0.01, 0.1, 0.3, 1.5, 3 and 10 mg/kg. The dose-escalation cohort was almost 85% male with a mean age of around 62 years, ranging from 23 to 79. Partial responses were achieved by three dose-escalation patients, of whom one had hepatocellular carcinoma and two had cutaneous melanoma.

Patients with a history of autoimmune disease or receiving systemic immunosuppression were excluded from the trial. Peripheral blood for TCR sequencing was drawn from every dose cohort at baseline, at cycle 4 day 1 and at cycle 7 day 1. The samples were taken from a phase I, first-in-human, multicenter, open-label dose-escalation trial of ivuxolimab. Adults with locally advanced or metastatic head and neck squamous cell, hepatocellular, melanoma or renal cell carcinoma were enrolled in the trial. Before TCR sequencing, CD4+ and CD8+ T cells were separately sorted from peripheral blood. To sequence the TCRbeta CDR3 region, genomic DNA was isolated from the sorted cells. The immunoSEQ Assay was used to sequence the TCRbeta CDR3 regions. The table comes from immuneACCESS by way of TCRdb, which keeps in-frame sequences with V and J called. Part of the clones is missing from these tables; in studies checked, under half for an unresolved V gene and the rest for unknown reasons. A total of 65,000 to 85,000 clones appear in this sample, approximately 86% of them only once. Around 1.9% of the sample goes to the ten largest clones.

Summary of the overall study and its limitations: The antigen specificity of the clonally expanded peripheral T cells was not determined. Low levels of normalized T-cell clonal expansion were also seen in some patients who did not respond. After ivuxolimab, CD8+ T cells had more expanded clones than CD4+ T cells on average. In the 0.1-3.0 mg/kg groups, partial responders had among the lowest normalized peripheral clonal expansion, particularly in CD8+ T cells. Clonal expansion of both CD4+ and CD8+ blood T cells was observed from baseline to week 6 at doses 0.1 to 3.0 mg/kg.

This clonotype was sampled from an adult with an advanced solid tumor such as melanoma, head and neck, liver or kidney cancer. This sequence uses TRBV5-4 and TRBJ2-1, with the D gene uncertain. The sequenced sample was CD4+ or CD8+ T cells sorted from blood, obtained in a trial of the OX40 agonist ivuxolimab. The CDR3 loop reads CASRSPSSYNEQFF. The nucleotide sequence is given as TGTGCCAGCAGGTCGCCCAGCTCCTACAATGAGCAGTTCTTC.